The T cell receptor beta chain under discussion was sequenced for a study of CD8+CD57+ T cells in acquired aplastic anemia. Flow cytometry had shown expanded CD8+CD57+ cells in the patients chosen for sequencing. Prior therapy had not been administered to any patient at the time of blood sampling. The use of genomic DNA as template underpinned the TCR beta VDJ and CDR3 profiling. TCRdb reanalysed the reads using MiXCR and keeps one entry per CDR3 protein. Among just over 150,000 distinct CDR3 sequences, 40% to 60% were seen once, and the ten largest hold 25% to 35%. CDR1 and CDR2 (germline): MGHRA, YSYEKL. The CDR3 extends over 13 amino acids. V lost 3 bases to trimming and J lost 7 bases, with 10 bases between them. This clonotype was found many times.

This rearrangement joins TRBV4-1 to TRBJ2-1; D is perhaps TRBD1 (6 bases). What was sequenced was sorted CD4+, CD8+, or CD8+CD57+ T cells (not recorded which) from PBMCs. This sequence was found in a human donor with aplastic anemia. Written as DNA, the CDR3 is TGCGCCAGCAGCCAGACCACAGGGAATGAGCAGTTCTTC. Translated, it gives CASSQTTGNEQFF.